Described below is a single T cell receptor beta chain sequence and its context. Antigen unknown. Deletions cut 3 bases from V and 11 bases from J, with 17 bases between. In germline, CDR1 is SGHNT, CDR2 YYREEE (reference sequence). This CDR3 is built from 13 residues. This table comes from immunoSEQ multiplex PCR, and its TCRdb copy is limited to in-frame clones, with some not included. The data hold about 150,000 clones, with more than 85% observed a single time. This entry comes from a study of T cell responses to AZD1222 COVID-19 vaccine. General observations from the study: Just a handful of people given AZD1222 tested seropositive at baseline. Donors skewed white British and female; clonal diversity was possibly underestimated. None of the repertoires were sampled until the peak T cell response had passed. Reportedly, close to half of spike-specific TCRs are directed against unmutated variant regions.

This rearrangement joins TRBV5-4 to TRBJ1-1, with D perhaps TRBD1 (5 bases). Specimen: peripheral blood, collected after recovery from COVID-19. The TCR comes from an adult who had recovered from COVID-19. CDR3: CASSSTGLRGAFF. CDR3 bases: TGTGCCAGCAGCTCAACGGGACTCCGAGGGGCTTTCTTT.